The 29 T cell receptor beta chains below come from one sample, sequenced in a study of OX40 agonist ivuxolimab in advanced cancers. Repertoires were generated with immunoSEQ multiplex PCR, while TCRdb's copy carries only in-frame clones and drops some. Here the sample spans 20,000 to 25,000 clones, 88% being singletons. This specimen consisted of CD4+ or CD8+ T cells sorted from blood, obtained in a trial of the OX40 agonist ivuxolimab. Every receptor here comes from an adult with an advanced solid tumor such as melanoma, head and neck, liver or kidney cancer.

This rearrangement joins TRBV7-2 to TRBJ1-3; D is unresolved. This CDR3 comprises 17 residues. Trimming pared 4 bases from V and 0 bases from J, leaving 16 bases between. Germline V gene lookup returns CDR1 SGHTA and CDR2 FQGNSA. The CDR3 DNA reads TGTGCCAGCAGCTCAAGGACTTGGACGGGCTCTGGAAACACCATATATTTT. Protein: CASSSRTWTGSGNTIYF.

The gene calls are TRBV27 and TRBJ2-7; 9 bases are shared with TRBD1. Germline V gives CDR1 MNHEY, CDR2 SMNVEV (reference sequence). Trimming at V came to 10 bases and at J to 2 bases, leaving 6 bases not matched to a gene. The CDR3 loop spans 13 amino acids. The CDR3 is CAIYRDRAYEQYF. The CDR3, as DNA: TGTGCCATCTACCGGGACAGGGCCTACGAGCAGTACTTC.

The chain combines TRBV7-2 with TRBJ2-3; D might be TRBD2 (5 bases). The CDR3 runs 17 residues. Trimming left V 4 bases short and J 2 bases short, with 19 bases between. Per the germline V gene, CDR1 is SGHTA and CDR2 is FQGNSA. CDR3 in amino acids: CASSSTTTGSLTDTQYF. The CDR3 nucleotides are TGTGCCAGCAGCTCGACTACGACTGGGAGCCTCACAGATACGCAGTATTTT. Together with reference TRBV7-2 and TRBJ2-3, the CDR3 gives the full variable domain: GAGVSQSPSNKVTEKGKDVELRCDPISGHTALYWYRQSLGQGLEFLIYFQGNSAPDKSGLPSDRFSAERTGGSVSTLTIQRTQQEDSAVYLCASSSTTTGSLTDTQYFGPGTRLTVL.

This sequence joins TRBV9 and TRBJ2-6; D perhaps matches TRBD2 (6 bases). This CDR3 has 15 residues. Germline CDR1 reads SGDLS; CDR2 reads YYNGEE. The V end lost 5 bases, the J end lost 4 bases, and 13 bases lay between the germline ends. CDR3 residues: CASSFSGAGANVLTF. The CDR3 DNA sequence: TGTGCCAGCAGTTTTTCGGGAGCCGGGGCCAACGTCCTGACTTTC.

The chain uses TRBV19 and TRBJ2-5; D might be TRBD1 or TRBD2, each matching 6 bases. V lost 1 base and J lost 4, with 7 bases in between. Germline V gene sequence: CDR1 LNHDA, CDR2 SQIVND (reference sequence). This CDR3 comprises 13 residues. CDR3 coding DNA: TGTGCCAGTAGTATAGGGGGGGCAGAGACCCAGTACTTC. The encoded protein is CASSIGGAETQYF.

The chain has TRBV29-1 and TRBJ2-1, with TRBD2 as a possible D gene (6 bases). The CDR3 length is 15 residues. Germline-derived CDR1 and CDR2 are SQVTM and ANQGSEA. Trimming removed 6 bases at V and 4 bases at J, with 19 bases between. Here the CDR3 reads CSVSMGLAHYNEQFF. CDR3 sequence (DNA): TGCAGCGTCAGCATGGGCCTAGCGCATTACAATGAGCAGTTCTTC.

This rearrangement joins TRBV2 to TRBJ1-5; D is undetermined. The CDR3 covers 14 residues. The germline V gene has CDR1 SNHLY and CDR2 FYNNEI. V was pared by 6 bases and J by 1 base, with 10 bases between. The CDR3 sequence: CASSRIQSNQPQHF. The DNA for the CDR3 is TGTGCCAGCAGCCGAATACAGAGCAATCAGCCCCAGCATTTT.

CDR3 bases: TGTGCCACCAGCAGATCCGGGATAGCGGGGGTCACCGGTACGCAGTATTTT. As protein: CATSRSGIAGVTGTQYF. The rearrangement links TRBV15 to TRBJ2-3; 9 bases are shared with TRBD2. The CDR3 extends over 17 amino acids. Germline loops: CDR1 LNHNV, CDR2 YYDKDF (reference sequence). The junction had 14 bases not matched to a gene; V was cut back by 2 bases and J by 8 bases.

This rearrangement joins TRBV12-5 to TRBJ2-1; D tentatively fits TRBD1 or TRBD2 (5 bases each). CDR3 length: 14 amino acids. Trimming cost V 0 bases and J 9 bases, with 12 bases left between them. Germline V gene sequence: CDR1 LGHNT, CDR2 FRNRAP. The CDR3 is CASGLVDGGTEQFF. CDR3 nucleotides: TGTGCTAGTGGTTTGGTGGATGGGGGTACTGAGCAGTTCTTC.

This clone has just one count. This rearrangement joins TRBV29-1 to TRBJ2-6; D gene ambiguous. V lost 2 bases to trimming and J lost 0 bases, with 5 bases between them. Germline values: CDR1 SQVTM, CDR2 ANQGSEA. The CDR3 has 14 residues. The CDR3, as DNA: TGCAGCGTTGAATTGTCCTCTGGGGCCAACGTCCTGACTTTC. It codes for CSVELSSGANVLTF.

Concerning this clone itself: Other DNA variants within this sample encode the same CDR3. For the CDR3, the DNA is TGCGCCAGCAGCGCGGGACAGGGGGCCTACAATGAGCAGTTCTTC. It yields the protein CASSAGQGAYNEQFF. The chain is built from TRBV5-1 and TRBJ2-1; TRBD1 matches 11 bases. V dropped 4 bases and J dropped 2; count of bases not matched to a gene: 2. CDR1 and CDR2 (germline): SGHRS, YFSETQ. The CDR3 covers 15 residues.

The chain couples TRBV6-5 to TRBJ2-7; a weak D match, TRBD2 (5 bases). The CDR3 covers 14 residues. CDR1 and CDR2 (germline): MNHEY, SVGAGI. The V end was cut by 5 bases, the J end by 1 base, with 12 bases between. CDR3 protein: CASSPRGGSYEQYF. The CDR3 DNA sequence: TGTGCCAGCAGTCCTCGGGGTGGGTCCTACGAGCAGTACTTC.

The rearrangement joins TRBV30 to TRBJ2-1, with unresolved D. The CDR3 extends over 11 amino acids. Germline CDR1 is GTSNPN and CDR2 is SVGIG (reference sequence). The germline V and J ends were trimmed by 2 bases and 7 bases, with 6 bases remaining between them. CDR3 loop: CAWSLENEQFF. The CDR3 nucleotides are TGTGCCTGGAGTTTAGAGAATGAGCAGTTCTTC. The whole variable domain, filled in from reference TRBV30 and TRBJ2-1, reads SQTIHQWPATLVQPVGSPLSLECTVEGTSNPNLYWYRQAAGRGLQLLFYSVGIGQISSEVPQNLSASRPQDRQFILSSKKLLLSDSGFYLCAWSLENEQFFGPGTRLTVL.

This chain uses TRBV25-1 with TRBJ2-2; D gene ambiguous. Germline V gene lookup returns CDR1 MGHDK and CDR2 SYGVNS. The CDR3 runs to 13 residues. V was trimmed by 5 bases and J by 1 base, leaving 5 bases between them. CDR3 amino acids: CASSIRNTGELFF. DNA for the CDR3: TGTGCCAGCAGTATTAGGAACACCGGGGAGCTGTTTTTT.

The chain has TRBV6-1 and TRBJ1-5, with no clear D. Looked up from germline, CDR1 is MNHNS and CDR2 is SASEGT. The CDR3 totals 14 residues. Trimming removed 2 bases from V and 7 bases from J, with 12 bases in between. This CDR3 reads CASSESTARQPQHF. As DNA, the CDR3 is TGTGCCAGCAGTGAAAGCACTGCGAGGCAGCCCCAGCATTTT.

This rearrangement joins TRBV30 to TRBJ2-1; TRBD2 matches at 7 bases. The germline CDR1 and CDR2 sequences are GTSNPN and SVGIG (reference sequence). V lost 5 bases, J lost 5 bases, and 12 bases stayed unmatched. The CDR3 length is 15 residues. The CDR3 spells CAWGSGGSGDNEQFF. In nucleotides, the CDR3 is TGTGCCTGGGGGTCCGGCGGGAGCGGAGACAATGAGCAGTTCTTC.

CDR3 bases: TGTGCCAGCTCACCAGCCCTGACCTTGAACACCGGGGAGCTGTTTTTT. Its protein is CASSPALTLNTGELFF. The V gene is TRBV18, the J gene TRBJ2-2; D ambiguous. The ends were cut back, 2 bases at V and 1 base at J, with 11 bases in the middle. CDR1 is KGHSH, CDR2 LQKENI, per germline. The CDR3 runs 16 residues.

The J gene is TRBJ2-1, the V gene TRBV27; 13 bases map to TRBD2. The CDR3 extends over 17 amino acids. V shed 7 bases and J 1 base; nucleotides not matched to a gene: 7. CDR1 and CDR2 (germline): MNHEY, SMNVEV (reference sequence). CDR3 amino acids: CASIETSGRRSYNEQFF. In DNA, the CDR3 is TGTGCCAGCATTGAGACTAGCGGGAGGAGGTCCTACAATGAGCAGTTCTTC.

V and J are TRBV7-2 and TRBJ1-4; 7 bases map to TRBD1. This CDR3 has 16 residues. Germline V gives CDR1 SGHTA, CDR2 FQGNSA. V gave up 0 bases and J gave up 5 bases; unmatched junction bases: 6. CDR3 in amino acids: CASSLARPGGNEKLFF. The CDR3 DNA reads TGTGCCAGCAGCTTAGCGCGGCCAGGGGGAAATGAAAAACTGTTTTTT.

A remark on this clone: Distinct nucleotide sequences in the sample also encode this CDR3. The chain has TRBV28 and TRBJ1-5, with D possibly being TRBD1 (5 bases). CDR1 is MDHEN, CDR2 SYDVKM, per germline. The CDR3 runs 15 residues. V lost 1 base and J 7 bases, leaving 14 bases between the germline ends. This chain's CDR3 is CASSLSQGVGQPQHF. CDR3 coding DNA: TGTGCCAGCAGTTTATCCCAAGGGGTAGGGCAGCCCCAGCATTTT.

This chain connects TRBV9 to TRBJ2-5; D is ambiguous. The CDR3 has 15 residues. Germline V gene lookup returns CDR1 SGDLS and CDR2 YYNGEE. V lost 0 bases, J lost 2 bases, and 11 bases lay in between. The CDR3 here is CASSVEGLDQETQYF. DNA for the CDR3: TGTGCCAGCAGCGTAGAAGGGTTAGATCAAGAGACCCAGTACTTC.

The J gene is TRBJ1-4, the V gene TRBV5-1; tentatively, D is TRBD1 (5 bases). CDR1 and CDR2 from the germline V gene are SGHRS and YFSETQ. With 3 bases removed from V and 6 bases from J, the gap between germline ends came to 12 bases. The CDR3 runs 14 residues. Here the CDR3 DNA reads TGCGCCAGCAGCTCCGGGACGACGTATGAAAAACTGTTTTTT. Its protein is CASSSGTTYEKLFF. Based on the CDR3 plus reference TRBV5-1 and TRBJ1-4, the full variable domain is KAGVTQTPRYLIKTRGQQVTLSCSPISGHRSVSWYQQTPGQGLQFLFEYFSETQRNKGNFPGRFSGRQFSNSRSEMNVSTLELGDSALYLCASSSGTTYEKLFFGSGTQLSVL.

The chain joins TRBV9 to TRBJ2-2; 8 bases match TRBD1. The trim removed 2 bases at V and 1 base at J, leaving 4 bases unmatched. The CDR3 is 16 amino acids. The germline CDR1 and CDR2 sequences are SGDLS and YYNGEE. The CDR3 DNA follows: TGTGCCAGCAGCGTTGCCGGGACAGGGAACACCGGGGAGCTGTTTTTT. Protein product: CASSVAGTGNTGELFF.

This clone has just a few counts. The J gene is TRBJ2-1, the V gene TRBV7-9, with TRBD2 matching 9 bases. V trimming: 5 bases; J trimming: 8 bases; junction bases outside the gene matches: 4. This CDR3 comprises 13 residues. Germline-derived CDR1 and CDR2 are SEHNR and FQNEAQ (reference sequence). The CDR3 protein is CASSRGGVDEQFF. The DNA of the CDR3 is TGTGCCAGCAGCCGCGGGGGGGTGGATGAGCAGTTCTTC.

This sequence joins TRBV28 and TRBJ2-3, with 7 bases fitting TRBD2. CDR3 length equals 13 residues. Germline CDR1 reads MDHEN; CDR2 reads SYDVKM. Trimming at V came to 4 bases and at J to 13 bases, leaving 11 bases not matched to a gene. The CDR3 region has the DNA TGTGCCAGCAGTTCCCTAGCGGTTTTAGGGGAGTATTTT. This sequence encodes CASSSLAVLGEYF.

CDR3 in DNA: TGTGCTAGTGGTTTGGCCTCCGGGACAGATAATGAAAAACTGTTTTTT. It encodes CASGLASGTDNEKLFF. The chain employs TRBV12-5 and TRBJ1-4; 7 bases align to TRBD1. Germline-derived CDR1 and CDR2 are LGHNT and FRNRAP. Trimming took 1 base from V and 4 from J; bases not matched to a gene: 6. The CDR3 sequence is 16 residues long.

J is TRBJ2-5 and V is TRBV11-3; no clear D gene. Judging by the DNA end, TRBJ2-7 fits better; the J call may be wrong. Germline V CDR1 and CDR2: SGHNT, YENEEA. The CDR3 loop spans 14 amino acids. CDR3 amino acids: CASSFRAGPYEQYF. CDR3 nucleotides: TGTGCCAGCAGCTTTAGAGCAGGACCCTACGAGCAGTACTTC.

Notes on this clone: The sample contains more than one DNA sequence encoding this CDR3. This rearrangement joins TRBV11-3 to TRBJ2-7; 11 positions agree with TRBD2. The V segment lost 2 bases and the J segment 2 bases; nucleotides outside the gene matches: 2. Per the germline V gene, CDR1 is SGHNT and CDR2 is YENEEA. The CDR3 is 15 residues long. The CDR3 DNA reads TGTGCCAGCAGCTTATTAGCGGGAGGGGCCTACGAGCAGTACTTC. This encodes CASSLLAGGAYEQYF.

The chain employs TRBV5-1 and TRBJ1-1; weak D call: TRBD1 (6 bases). This CDR3 is built from 14 residues. Trimming left V 1 base short and J 5 bases short, with 12 bases between. Germline V gene sequence: CDR1 SGHRS, CDR2 YFSETQ. The CDR3 nucleotides are TGCGCCAGCAGCTTGCCACAGGGCGGGACTGAAGCTTTCTTT. Translated, it gives CASSLPQGGTEAFF.